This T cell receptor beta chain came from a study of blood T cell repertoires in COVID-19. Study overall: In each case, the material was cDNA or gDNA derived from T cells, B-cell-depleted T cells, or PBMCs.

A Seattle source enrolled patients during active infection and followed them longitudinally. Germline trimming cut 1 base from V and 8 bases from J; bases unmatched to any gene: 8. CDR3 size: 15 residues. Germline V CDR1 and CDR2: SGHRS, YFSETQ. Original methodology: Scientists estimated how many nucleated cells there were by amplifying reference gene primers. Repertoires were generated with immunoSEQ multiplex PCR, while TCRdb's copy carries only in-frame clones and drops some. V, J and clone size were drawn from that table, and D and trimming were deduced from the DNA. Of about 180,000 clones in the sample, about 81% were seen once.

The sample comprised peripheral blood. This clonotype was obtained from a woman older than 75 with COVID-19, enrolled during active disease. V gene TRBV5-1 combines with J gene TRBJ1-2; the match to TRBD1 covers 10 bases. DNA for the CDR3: TGCGCCAGCAGCTTGTTGGGACAGGGGATCAACGGCTACACCTTC. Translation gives CASSLLGQGINGYTF.